The entry below gives a single TCR beta chain sequence along with its context. Its antigen is undetermined. These data originate in a study of glioma-infiltrating T cells after dendritic cell vaccination. Study results and caveats: Longer survival after dendritic cell vaccination followed higher pretreatment TIL content.

This CDR3 region has 11 residues. Per germline, CDR1 SGHAT and CDR2 FQNNGV. Trimming removed 2 bases at V and 6 bases at J, with 5 bases between. The primer mix had 60 V beta and 13 J beta primers. Using immunoSEQ multiplex PCR, the repertoire was profiled, and TCRdb retains in-frame clones only, with some absent. The sample carries 100,000 or so clones, 90% recorded once. The sample's time point: after dendritic cell vaccination, including at tumor progression/relapse. This TCR was sampled from a human donor with glioblastoma. The chain employs TRBV11-2 and TRBJ2-7; perhaps TRBD2 as D (5 bases). The sample in question was blood, obtained after dendritic cell vaccination. The CDR3 region has the DNA TGTGCCAGCAGCTTAAGCGGCGAGCAGTACTTC. Translation: CASSLSGEQYF.